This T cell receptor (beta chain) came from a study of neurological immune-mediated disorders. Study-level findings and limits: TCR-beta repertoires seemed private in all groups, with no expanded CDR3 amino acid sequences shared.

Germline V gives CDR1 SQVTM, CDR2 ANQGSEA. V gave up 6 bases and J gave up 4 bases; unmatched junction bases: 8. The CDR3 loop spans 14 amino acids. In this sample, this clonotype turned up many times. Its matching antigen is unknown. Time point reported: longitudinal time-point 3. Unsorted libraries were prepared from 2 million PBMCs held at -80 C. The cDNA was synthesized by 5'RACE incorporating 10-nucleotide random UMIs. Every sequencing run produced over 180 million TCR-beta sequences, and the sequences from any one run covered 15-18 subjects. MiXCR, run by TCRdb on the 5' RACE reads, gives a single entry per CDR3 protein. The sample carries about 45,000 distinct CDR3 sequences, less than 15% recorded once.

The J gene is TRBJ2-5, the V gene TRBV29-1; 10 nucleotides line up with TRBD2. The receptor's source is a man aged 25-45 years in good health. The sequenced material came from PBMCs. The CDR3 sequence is CSVGGLAGAETQYF. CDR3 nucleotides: TGCAGCGTGGGGGGCCTAGCGGGAGCAGAGACCCAGTACTTC.